The 21 T cell receptor beta chains given below trace back to one sample, sequenced in a study of T cells in Graves' hyperthyroidism and ophthalmopathy. Amplification of TCR beta CDR3 regions was performed using RNA transcripts as template. Using the HTBI primer set, a first-round RT-PCR was run on the TCR CDR3. From the multiplex PCR reads, TCRdb called clonotypes with MiXCR, one entry per CDR3 protein. The sample lists 200,000 to 250,000 distinct CDR3 sequences, 15% to 20% seen once, with 50% in the top ten. Material for sequencing was blood. The receptors stem from a man aged 45-65 years with Graves' hyperthyroidism.

This clonotype was detected ten times or more. This chain links TRBV29-1 with TRBJ2-3; D might be TRBD1 (5 bases). Germline CDR1 is SQVTM and CDR2 is ANQGSEA. Trimming shortened V by 3 bases and J by 2 bases, and 12 bases separated the two germline ends. This CDR3 contains 14 residues. CDR3 region: CSVEGRGYTDTQYF. CDR3 bases: TGCAGCGTTGAGGGTAGGGGATACACAGATACGCAGTATTTT.

This clonotype was recorded many times. The chain recombines TRBV28 with TRBJ2-5; no clear D gene. Germline CDR1 is MDHEN and CDR2 is SYDVKM. This CDR3 is 12 amino acids long. V was pared by 6 bases and J by 5 bases, with 10 bases between. Here the CDR3 reads CASRKVAETQYF. Here the CDR3 DNA reads TGTGCCAGCAGAAAGGTGGCGGAGACCCAGTACTTC.

This clonotype was found a few times. The rearrangement joins TRBV28 to TRBJ2-6, with D maybe TRBD2 (6 bases). V lost 6 bases to trimming and J lost 0 bases, with 18 bases between them. CDR3 size: 18 residues. The germline V gene has CDR1 MDHEN and CDR2 SYDVKM. CDR3 nucleotides: TGTGCCAGCAGCTCTAATCTGGACGGGAGCTCTGGGGCCAACGTCCTGACTTTC. This gives the protein CASSSNLDGSSGANVLTF.

This clonotype was observed many times. This chain connects TRBV18 to TRBJ2-3; 8 nucleotides align to TRBD1. V shed 5 bases and J 3 bases; nucleotides not matched to a gene: 7. The CDR3 covers 15 residues. Germline V gene data show CDR1 as KGHSH and CDR2 as LQKENI. The CDR3 DNA sequence: TGTGCCAGCTCAGACCGGACAGGGACAACAGATACGCAGTATTTT. It specifies CASSDRTGTTDTQYF.

On this clonotype itself: This clone may be a read error of a much larger clone one base away. The CDR3 DNA reads TGTGCCAGCACCCGAGGGACAGAGAGGCAGCCCCAGCATTTT. Encoded protein: CASTRGTERQPQHF. The chain recombines TRBV7-8 with TRBJ1-5, with 7 bases identical to TRBD1. The germline V gene has CDR1 SGHVS and CDR2 FQNEAQ. The CDR3 sequence is 14 residues long. With 7 bases clipped from V and 7 bases from J, the junction kept 10 bases outside the gene matches.

This clonotype was observed a few times. This CDR3 is CASSLPQEWNTIYF. The CDR3 DNA sequence: TGTGCCAGCAGTTTACCCCAGGAGTGGAACACCATATATTTT. V is TRBV28 and J is TRBJ1-3, with D uncertain. The V and J ends lost 2 bases and 7 bases respectively, with 12 bases between them. The CDR3 has 14 amino acids. Germline V gene data show CDR1 as MDHEN and CDR2 as SYDVKM.

This clonotype occurred many times. The V gene is TRBV27, the J gene TRBJ2-1, with D unclear. The CDR3 covers 13 residues. Trimming stripped 3 bases from V and 10 bases from J, with 13 bases between. Germline CDR1 reads MNHEY; CDR2 reads SMNVEV (reference sequence). CDR3 in DNA: TGTGCCAGCAGTTTTGGTGTACTTTCCGAGCAGTTCTTC. It codes for CASSFGVLSEQFF.

This clonotype was observed at least ten times. The rearrangement links TRBV7-3 to TRBJ2-3; no clear D. Germline-derived CDR1 and CDR2 are SGHTA and FQGTGA. V was clipped by 5 bases and J by 2 bases, with 14 bases between them. The CDR3 consists of 15 residues. Here the CDR3 DNA reads TGTGCCAGCAGCAAGCAGAATTTAGACACAGATACGCAGTATTTT. Protein product: CASSKQNLDTDTQYF.

The chain employs TRBV5-1 and TRBJ2-7, with 10 bases that match TRBD1. V shed 4 bases, J shed 6 bases, and the junction held 7 bases outside the gene matches. The V gene's germline CDR1 is SGHRS and CDR2 YFSETQ. This CDR3 is 14 amino acids long. This CDR3 reads CASSVRDRGSEQYF. CDR3 coding DNA: TGCGCCAGCAGCGTCCGGGACAGGGGAAGCGAGCAGTACTTC.

This clonotype was detected many times. The chain links TRBV5-1 to TRBJ2-7, with 10 bases lining up with TRBD2. The trim removed 0 bases at V and 3 bases at J, leaving 3 bases unmatched. Germline V gene data show CDR1 as SGHRS and CDR2 as YFSETQ. This CDR3 comprises 15 residues. CDR3 DNA: TGCGCCAGCAGCTTGGTTACTAGCGGGAACTACGAGCAGTACTTC. It codes for CASSLVTSGNYEQYF.

The rearrangement uses TRBV5-1 and TRBJ2-7, with 8 bases fitting TRBD2. This CDR3 is 15 amino acids long. Germline CDR1 is SGHRS and CDR2 is YFSETQ. The V gene end was trimmed by 0 bases and the J gene end by 6 bases; junction bases not matched to a gene: 8. CDR3 loop: CASSLVGTSFSEQYF. In DNA form, the CDR3 reads TGCGCCAGCAGCTTGGTTGGGACTAGTTTTAGCGAGCAGTACTTC.

This clonotype showed up many times. The gene calls are TRBV7-2 and TRBJ2-2, with 7 bases identical to TRBD1. Germline V gives CDR1 SGHTA, CDR2 FQGNSA. V was clipped by 2 bases and J by 2 bases; unmatched bases: 5. This CDR3 comprises 16 residues. CDR3 DNA sequence: TGTGCCAGCAGCTTATTTCGACAGGGTAACACCGGGGAGCTGTTTTTT. Protein product: CASSLFRQGNTGELFF.

The table lists this clonotype with many counts. This sequence joins TRBV27 and TRBJ2-5, with TRBD2 matching 7 bases. Per the germline V gene, CDR1 is MNHEY and CDR2 is SMNVEV (reference sequence). Trimming cost V 6 bases and J 5 bases; bases outside gene matches: 9. The CDR3 covers 14 residues. This chain's CDR3 is CASRASLASETQYF. The CDR3 region has the DNA TGTGCCAGCAGGGCCTCACTAGCGTCGGAGACCCAGTACTTC.

A few counts support this clonotype. This chain links TRBV6-1 with TRBJ2-1, with 7 bases identical to TRBD2. V was clipped by 11 bases and J by 4 bases; unmatched bases: 14. Germline V CDR1 and CDR2: MNHNS, SASEGT. This CDR3 contains 15 residues. In DNA, the CDR3 is TGTGCCGGCGCCCCCGGGGCGGGAGCTTACAATGAGCAGTTCTTC. It yields the protein CAGAPGAGAYNEQFF.

This clonotype has a handful of counts. V and J are TRBV18 and TRBJ2-3, with 9 bases aligning to TRBD2. The CDR3 has 19 residues. The germline V gene has CDR1 KGHSH and CDR2 LQKENI. V lost 1 base, J lost 1 base, and 12 bases stayed unmatched. In DNA form, the CDR3 reads TGTGCCAGCTCACCACGTCAAGGCGGGAGGGAAGGTGGCACAGATACGCAGTATTTT. Encoded protein: CASSPRQGGREGGTDTQYF.

This clonotype was observed many times. The chain joins TRBV6-1 to TRBJ1-4; D is unclear. Trimming removed 2 bases at V and 0 bases at J, with 1 base between. The CDR3 is 13 residues long. Germline CDR1 and CDR2: MNHNS and SASEGT. CDR3 in DNA: TGTGCCAGCAGTGAACCAACTAATGAAAAACTGTTTTTT. It encodes CASSEPTNEKLFF.

This chain uses TRBV12-3 or TRBV12-4 with TRBJ2-2; perhaps D is TRBD1 or TRBD2 (5 bases each). V lost 2 bases, J lost 14 bases, and 18 bases lay in between. CDR3 length equals 14 residues. This CDR3 reads CASSLNPGPVPLFF. CDR3 in DNA: TGTGCCAGCAGTTTAAATCCGGGACCAGTCCCCCTGTTTTTT.

This clonotype was recorded at least ten times. This chain uses TRBV7-2 with TRBJ2-1; either TRBD1 or TRBD2 may fit D (5 bases each). The V end was cut by 3 bases, the J end by 7 bases, with 22 bases between. The CDR3 sequence is 17 residues long. The germline gives CDR1 SGHTA, CDR2 FQGNSA. CDR3: CASSFSPTTGTNNEQFF. The CDR3 DNA reads TGTGCCAGCAGCTTTTCCCCCACGACCGGGACGAATAATGAGCAGTTCTTC.

This clonotype was picked up a small number of times. The CDR3 reads CASSLAVDGTQYF. The CDR3 DNA reads as TGCGCCAGCAGCTTGGCAGTGGACGGGACCCAGTACTTC. The genes are TRBV5-1 and TRBJ2-5; D remains ambiguous. V lost 0 bases, J lost 7 bases, and 10 bases lay in between. This CDR3 is built from 13 residues. From germline, CDR1 is SGHRS and CDR2 YFSETQ.

There are many counts of this clonotype. The chain links TRBV30 to TRBJ2-5, with 10 bases lining up with TRBD1. Germline V gives CDR1 GTSNPN, CDR2 SVGIG (reference sequence). The CDR3 contains 14 residues. J was trimmed by 6 bases and V by 2 bases; bases with no gene match: 6. CDR3 protein: CAWSPWDRGKTQYF. DNA of the CDR3: TGTGCCTGGAGTCCCTGGGACAGGGGAAAGACCCAGTACTTC.

This clonotype was observed a few times. The chain is built from TRBV9 and TRBJ2-7, with D perhaps matching TRBD2 (5 bases). Trimming cost V 0 bases and J 5 bases, with 15 bases left between them. Looked up from germline, CDR1 is SGDLS and CDR2 is YYNGEE. This CDR3 region has 15 residues. CDR3 in DNA: TGTGCCAGCAGCGTAGGAAGCGGAATAAGGGACGAGCAGTACTTC. Its translation is CASSVGSGIRDEQYF.